This TCR beta chain is drawn from a study of tumor and adjacent non-tumor tissue in lung cancer. Study-wide background: On average, productive TCRbeta reads reached about 4.17 million per sample. Study-wide findings and caveats: Significantly higher TCR diversity was found in tumor than normal lung. In normal lung, the top 100 clones were significantly more dominant than in tumor.

No cell sorting was done before RNA was extracted from the tissue. More than 3 cm separated this lung sample from the edge of the tumor. In its sample, this clonotype was seen a few times. Its antigen is currently unknown. A clone one base away is much larger, so this may be a read error. Three rounds of nested PCR, following a modified ARM-PCR protocol, produced the TCRbeta library. TCRdb independently ran MiXCR on the multiplex PCR reads; one entry per CDR3 protein. The sample lists 60,000 to 80,000 distinct CDR3 sequences; around 70% were seen once. This CDR3 comprises 15 residues. The germline gives CDR1 SEHNR, CDR2 FQNEAQ (reference sequence). V lost 5 bases and J lost 2, with 15 bases in between.

V is TRBV7-9 and J is TRBJ2-5; D might be TRBD2 (5 bases). The specimen sequenced was distant non-tumor lung tissue. The sequence came from a woman in her 50s with non-small cell lung cancer. As DNA, the CDR3 is TGTGCCAGCAGCCTCGTGGGAAGCGGACAAGAGACCCAGTACTTC. It encodes CASSLVGSGQETQYF.